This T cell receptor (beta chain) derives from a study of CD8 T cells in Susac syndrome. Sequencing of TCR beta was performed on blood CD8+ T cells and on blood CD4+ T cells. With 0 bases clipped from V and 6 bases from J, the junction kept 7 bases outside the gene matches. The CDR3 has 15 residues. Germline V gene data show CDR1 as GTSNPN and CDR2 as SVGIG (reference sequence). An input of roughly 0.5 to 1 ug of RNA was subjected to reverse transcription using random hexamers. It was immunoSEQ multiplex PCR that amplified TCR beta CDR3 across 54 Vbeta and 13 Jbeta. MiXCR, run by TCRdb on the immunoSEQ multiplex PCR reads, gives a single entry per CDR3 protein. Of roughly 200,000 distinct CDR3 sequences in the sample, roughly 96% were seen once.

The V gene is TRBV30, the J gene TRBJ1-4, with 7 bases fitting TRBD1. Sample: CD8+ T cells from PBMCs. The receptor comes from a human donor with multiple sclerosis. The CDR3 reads CAWSVLTGRYEKLFF. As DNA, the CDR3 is TGTGCCTGGAGTGTACTGACAGGGCGGTATGAAAAACTGTTTTTT. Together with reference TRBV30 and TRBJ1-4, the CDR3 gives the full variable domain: SQTIHQWPATLVQPVGSPLSLECTVEGTSNPNLYWYRQAAGRGLQLLFYSVGIGQISSEVPQNLSASRPQDRQFILSSKKLLLSDSGFYLCAWSVLTGRYEKLFFGSGTQLSVL.